The TCR beta chain under discussion was sequenced for a study of regulatory T cells in long-lasting Graves disease. This clonotype turned up a few times. The antigen remains unidentified. Arm-PCR of CDR3 regions with iRepertoire HTBI primers generated TCR beta libraries. MiXCR, run by TCRdb on the multiplex PCR reads, gives a single entry per CDR3 protein. The table includes roughly 500,000 distinct CDR3 sequences, roughly 12% detected once. The time point is: newly diagnosed GD, antithyroid drugs for less than 3 months. There was RNA extracted from PBMCs, and the TCR library was made from it. Overall study results and limits: Sampling was limited to peripheral blood rather than thyroid tissue.

These same data were also listed under a study on T cells in Graves' hyperthyroidism and ophthalmopathy. Turning to that study: The diagnostic basis comprised clinical symptoms, serum thyroxine and TRAb, thyroid ultrasound and orbital computed tomography. First-round RT-PCR targeting the TCR CDR3 was performed with the HTBI primer set.

The specimen comprised peripheral blood mononuclear cells (PBMCs), sampled at new diagnosis, from a patient treated with antithyroid drugs. The source of this sequence is a man aged 30 to 45 with Graves disease.

This CDR3 reads CSARRTDSGAKNIQYF. The CDR3 DNA follows: TGCAGTGCTAGACGGACAGACAGTGGGGCCAAAAACATTCAGTACTTC. The J gene is TRBJ2-4, the V gene TRBV20-1; D might be TRBD1 (6 bases). The CDR3 loop spans 16 amino acids. Per the germline V gene, CDR1 is DFQATT and CDR2 is SNEGSKA (reference sequence). V was pared by 2 bases and J by 1 base, with 15 bases between.